The 32 T cell receptor beta chains given below trace back to one sample, sequenced in a study of T cells in Graves' hyperthyroidism and ophthalmopathy. RNA transcripts provided the source from which TCR beta CDR3 regions were amplified. An initial round of RT-PCR targeting the TCR CDR3 relied on the HTBI primer set. Using its own MiXCR run on the multiplex PCR reads, TCRdb lists one record per CDR3 protein. Counted here are about 640,000 distinct CDR3 sequences, less than 45% occurring once; the ten biggest clones make up less than 9.5%. Specimen: peripheral blood or thyroid tissue (not recorded which). The receptors derive from an adult man with Graves' disease, either hyperthyroidism or ophthalmopathy (not recorded which).

This clonotype was recorded many times. The rearrangement links TRBV24-1 to TRBJ1-4; D might be TRBD1 (6 bases). V was clipped by 4 bases and J by 4 bases, with 12 bases between them. The V gene's germline CDR1 is KGHDR and CDR2 SFDVKD. The CDR3 covers 15 residues. The CDR3 bases are TGTGCCACCAGTGACTCCCGGGACATTAATGAAAAACTGTTTTTT. Its translation: CATSDSRDINEKLFF.

The chain combines TRBV11-2 with TRBJ1-2, with a possible D match to TRBD1 (5 bases). V lost 1 base and J lost 2, with 14 bases in between. Per germline, CDR1 SGHAT and CDR2 FQNNGV. The length of the CDR3 is 16 residues. The CDR3 spells CASSLALLTGNYGYTF. As DNA, the CDR3 is TGTGCCAGCAGCTTAGCTCTCCTAACAGGAAACTATGGCTACACCTTC.

The CDR3 loop is CASSGGAGGNEKLFF. The CDR3 region has the DNA TGTGCCAGCAGTGGGGGGGCAGGGGGTAATGAAAAACTGTTTTTT. This rearrangement joins TRBV2 to TRBJ1-4, with 7 bases identical to TRBD1. The CDR3 sequence is 15 residues long. Germline trimming cut 4 bases from V and 4 bases from J; bases unmatched to any gene: 6. Germline V gives CDR1 SNHLY, CDR2 FYNNEI.

This chain links TRBV11-1 with TRBJ2-7; 8 bases fit TRBD1. This CDR3 spans 15 amino acids. Germline V lookup: CDR1 SGHAT, CDR2 FQDESV (reference sequence). V trimming: 5 bases; J trimming: 5 bases; junction bases outside the gene matches: 11. The CDR3, as DNA: TGTGCCAGCAGCCAATACCTCCAGGGGGCTGACGAGCAGTACTTC. It codes for CASSQYLQGADEQYF.

Points on this clonotype: At one end the junction does not follow the germline gene, possibly because of a read error. CDR3 residues: CASTNPGDTEAFF. The DNA for the CDR3 is TGCGCCAGCACTAATCCAGGGGATACTGAAGCTTTCTTT. The chain employs TRBV7-2 and TRBJ1-1; maybe TRBD1 (6 bases). CDR3 size: 13 residues. Looked up from germline, CDR1 is SGHTA and CDR2 is FQGNSA.

This clonotype was counted between two and nine times. This chain connects TRBV7-2 to TRBJ2-7; TRBD2 agrees at 13 bases. This CDR3 spans 18 amino acids. From germline, CDR1 is SGHTA and CDR2 FQGNSA. With 5 bases clipped from V and 3 bases from J, the junction kept 13 bases outside the gene matches. CDR3 coding DNA: TGTGCCAGCAGCACGGGACTAGCGGGACCGACTACTGTCTACGAGCAGTACTTC. This encodes CASSTGLAGPTTVYEQYF.

In this sample, this clonotype turned up many times. The J gene is TRBJ2-7, the V gene TRBV7-6, with 15 bases that match TRBD2. The CDR3 contains 15 residues. Germline CDR1 is SGHVS and CDR2 is FNYEAQ. The trim removed 4 bases at V and 4 bases at J, leaving 2 bases unmatched. The CDR3 protein is CASSSGLAGGYEQYF. The CDR3 DNA sequence: TGTGCCAGCAGCTCCGGACTAGCGGGAGGGTACGAGCAGTACTTC.

V usage is TRBV29-1 and J usage is TRBJ2-5; tentatively, D is TRBD2 (5 bases). The CDR3 loop spans 12 amino acids. V lost 0 bases, J lost 5 bases, and 7 bases lay in between. Germline CDR1 is SQVTM and CDR2 is ANQGSEA. The CDR3 protein is CSVEEGSETQYF. As DNA, the CDR3 is TGCAGCGTTGAAGAGGGGAGTGAGACCCAGTACTTC.

The CDR3 region is CSASRASPNTGELFF. The CDR3 DNA reads TGCAGCGCCAGCCGAGCCAGCCCGAACACCGGGGAGCTGTTTTTT. V is TRBV29-1 and J is TRBJ2-2; D unresolved. Looked up from germline, CDR1 is SQVTM and CDR2 is ANQGSEA. V gave up 7 bases and J gave up 0 bases, with 15 bases separating them. This CDR3 contains 15 residues.

Details on this clonotype: Sequence at one end of the junction differs from germline and may be a read error. The chain joins TRBV15 to TRBJ1-2; TRBD1 matches 10 bases. From germline, CDR1 is LNHNV and CDR2 YYDKDF (reference sequence). This CDR3 region has 15 residues. In nucleotides, the CDR3 is TGTGCCACCCGCAGAGGAGGGACAGGGGTTTCCGGCTACACCTTC. It is translated as CATRRGGTGVSGYTF.

This rearrangement joins TRBV11-3 to TRBJ1-2; 8 bases align to TRBD1. CDR1 and CDR2 (germline): SGHNT, YENEEA. The CDR3 extends over 14 amino acids. The V gene end was trimmed by 2 bases and the J gene end by 7 bases; junction bases not matched to a gene: 6. As DNA, the CDR3 is TGTGCCAGCAGCTTACTAGGACAGGGAGGTGGCTACACCTTC. Translation: CASSLLGQGGGYTF.

The J gene is TRBJ1-4, the V gene TRBV7-9, with TRBD1 as a possible D gene (5 bases). Trimming cost V 6 bases and J 4 bases, with 9 bases left between them. Per the germline V gene, CDR1 is SEHNR and CDR2 is FQNEAQ (reference sequence). The CDR3 runs to 13 residues. In DNA form, the CDR3 reads TGTGCCAGCAGTGTAGACAGTAATGAAAAACTGTTTTTT. Its protein product is CASSVDSNEKLFF.

There are a few counts of this clonotype. The rearrangement joins TRBV11-3 to TRBJ1-2, with TRBD1 matching over 7 bases. V was pared by 5 bases and J by 4 bases, with 7 bases of the junction left unmatched. This CDR3 spans 14 amino acids. Per the germline V gene, CDR1 is SGHNT and CDR2 is YENEEA. The CDR3 reads CASSPTGFSYGYTF. CDR3 coding DNA: TGTGCCAGCAGCCCGACAGGGTTTTCCTATGGCTACACCTTC.

The gene calls are TRBV5-1 and TRBJ1-1, with D possibly matching TRBD1 (5 bases). CDR1 is SGHRS, CDR2 YFSETQ, per germline. V was cut by 3 bases and J by 6 bases, with 18 bases left in between. The CDR3 has 15 amino acids. This CDR3 is CASSYDGRRGAEAFF. CDR3 in DNA: TGCGCCAGCAGCTACGACGGACGTAGGGGTGCTGAAGCTTTCTTT.

This clonotype occurred a few times. The chain uses TRBV7-9 and TRBJ1-4; D is unclear. Germline V CDR1 and CDR2: SEHNR, FQNEAQ (reference sequence). This CDR3 is built from 16 residues. Trimming took 0 bases from V and 0 from J, leaving 8 bases between them. CDR3 region: CASSLAYGPTNEKLFF. The CDR3 DNA is TGTGCCAGCAGCTTAGCATACGGGCCAACTAATGAAAAACTGTTTTTT. Together with reference TRBV7-9 and TRBJ1-4, the CDR3 gives the full variable domain: DTGVSQNPRHKITKRGQNVTFRCDPISEHNRLYWYRQTLGQGPEFLTYFQNEAQLEKSRLLSDRFSAERPKGSFSTLEIQRTEQGDSAMYLCASSLAYGPTNEKLFFGSGTQLSVL.

The rearrangement joins TRBV7-9 to TRBJ2-5; no reliable D call. CDR3 length: 12 residues. CDR1 is SEHNR and CDR2 is FQNEAQ in the germline V gene (reference sequence). The germline V and J ends were trimmed by 5 bases and 5 bases, with 9 bases remaining between them. CDR3 bases: TGTGCCAGCAGCATACGTGTGGAGACCCAGTACTTC. Protein sequence: CASSIRVETQYF.

This clonotype occurred many times. This rearrangement joins TRBV7-8 to TRBJ1-2; no firm D call. The CDR3 runs 13 residues. Trimming took 4 bases from V and 6 from J, leaving 12 bases between them. Per the germline V gene, CDR1 is SGHVS and CDR2 is FQNEAQ. The CDR3: CASSSFSIDGYTF. In nucleotides, the CDR3 is TGTGCCAGCAGCTCTTTTAGTATCGATGGCTACACCTTC.

The chain couples TRBV6-1 to TRBJ1-1; no clear D gene. The CDR3 has 15 amino acids. The germline V gene has CDR1 MNHNS and CDR2 SASEGT. The ends were cut back, 5 bases at V and 0 bases at J, with 13 bases in the middle. The DNA of the CDR3 is TGTGCCAGCAGTTACTCGTACAGCATGAACACTGAAGCTTTCTTT. Translation gives CASSYSYSMNTEAFF.

V and J are TRBV7-9 and TRBJ1-6; D gene ambiguous. This CDR3 is built from 12 residues. V shed 4 bases and J shed 11 bases, with 9 bases lying between them. Germline CDR1 reads SEHNR; CDR2 reads FQNEAQ (reference sequence). The DNA for the CDR3 is TGTGCCAGCAGCTCGGAGGGAACACCCCTCCACTTT. Residues: CASSSEGTPLHF.

A single count supports this clonotype. The chain carries TRBV19 and TRBJ2-5; TRBD1 agrees at 8 bases. This CDR3 spans 16 amino acids. J gave up 1 base and V 6 bases, and 10 bases lay outside the gene matches. In germline, CDR1 is LNHDA, CDR2 SQIVND (reference sequence). CDR3 nucleotides: TGTGCCAGTAGAAGTACAGGGGGAAGCACCCAAGAGACCCAGTACTTC. It translates to CASRSTGGSTQETQYF.

This clonotype was seen at least ten times. The chain carries TRBV20-1 and TRBJ1-1; D is uncertain. V was pared by 2 bases and J by 1 base, with 2 bases between. The CDR3 runs 11 residues. Germline CDR1 and CDR2: DFQATT and SNEGSKA (reference sequence). CDR3 region: CSARQNTEAFF. As DNA, the CDR3 is TGCAGTGCTAGACAGAACACTGAAGCTTTCTTT.

This clonotype appeared a few times. The chain couples TRBV12-3 or TRBV12-4 to TRBJ1-4; no clear D gene. The CDR3 is 14 amino acids. The V end was cut by 7 bases, the J end by 0 bases, with 9 bases between. This CDR3 is CASTSQTTNEKLFF. CDR3 nucleotides: TGTGCCAGCACTTCACAGACAACTAATGAAAAACTGTTTTTT.

The J gene is TRBJ1-1, the V gene TRBV5-1; 7 bases align to TRBD1. The CDR3 length is 16 residues. V dropped 4 bases and J dropped 0; count of bases not matched to a gene: 9. Germline CDR1 and CDR2: SGHRS and YFSETQ. The CDR3 is CASSRNHRGVNTEAFF. CDR3 in DNA: TGCGCCAGCAGCAGAAACCACAGGGGCGTGAACACTGAAGCTTTCTTT.

The chain is built from TRBV7-2 and TRBJ1-6; TRBD1 might be the D (5 bases). Looked up from germline, CDR1 is SGHTA and CDR2 is FQGNSA. The V end was cut by 2 bases, the J end by 7 bases, with 15 bases between. CDR3 length equals 16 residues. The DNA of the CDR3 is TGTGCCAGCAGCTTACTTGGGGCAGGGCGGAATTCACCCCTCCACTTT. It codes for CASSLLGAGRNSPLHF.

V usage is TRBV19 and J usage is TRBJ2-5; tentative D call: TRBD2 (6 bases). The CDR3 sequence is 16 residues long. V shed 0 bases and J shed 2 bases, with 13 bases lying between them. From germline, CDR1 is LNHDA and CDR2 SQIVND (reference sequence). DNA for the CDR3: TGTGCCAGTAGTATAGATCGCGGGGCAAGTCAAGAGACCCAGTACTTC. Translating gives CASSIDRGASQETQYF. Drawing the rest from reference TRBV19 and TRBJ2-5, the complete variable domain is DGGITQSPKYLFRKEGQNVTLSCEQNLNHDAMYWYRQDPGQGLRLIYYSQIVNDFQKGDIAEGYSVSREKKESFPLTVTSAQKNPTAFYLCASSIDRGASQETQYFGPGTRLLVL.

This clonotype appeared many times. The rearrangement links TRBV12-3 or TRBV12-4 to TRBJ1-1; TRBD1 agrees at 7 bases. The length of the CDR3 is 12 residues. V dropped 5 bases and J dropped 4; count of bases not matched to a gene: 1. The CDR3 region is CASSAGGTEAFF. CDR3 bases: TGTGCCAGCAGTGCAGGGGGCACTGAAGCTTTCTTT.

This rearrangement joins TRBV10-3 to TRBJ2-7; D call uncertain. The germline V gene has CDR1 ENHRY and CDR2 SYGVKD. The CDR3 contains 12 residues. V was shortened by 2 bases and J by 6 bases, with 8 bases between the two germline ends. The CDR3 is CAISETEGEQYF. CDR3 in DNA: TGTGCCATCAGTGAGACGGAAGGCGAGCAGTACTTC.

This clonotype was picked up a small number of times. The CDR3 DNA reads TGTGCCAGTAGTAATGACAGGCGGCGCGCTGAAGCTTTCTTT. Protein product: CASSNDRRRAEAFF. The chain combines TRBV19 with TRBJ1-1; the D gene is possibly TRBD1 (6 bases). There are 14 residues in the CDR3. Germline values: CDR1 LNHDA, CDR2 SQIVND (reference sequence). The V end was cut by 4 bases, the J end by 6 bases, with 15 bases between.

About this clonotype: At one end the junction does not follow the germline gene, possibly because of a read error. The rearrangement links TRBV2 to TRBJ1-5; the match to TRBD1 covers 7 bases. The CDR3 has 15 amino acids. CDR1 and CDR2 from the germline V gene are SNHLY and FYNNEI. The CDR3 is CATSEATGIYQPQHF. DNA of the CDR3: TGTGCCACCAGTGAGGCGACAGGGATCTATCAGCCCCAGCATTTT.

In the case of this clonotype: This may arise from a read error, as a much more abundant clone is one base away. The V and J genes are TRBV7-2 and TRBJ2-7, with 11 bases fitting TRBD2. The CDR3 is 16 amino acids. Germline CDR1 SGHTA, CDR2 FQGNSA. V was clipped by 3 bases and J by 2 bases; unmatched bases: 6. This CDR3 reads CASSFGRLAGPYEQYF. The DNA for the CDR3 is TGTGCCAGCAGCTTCGGCCGACTAGCGGGACCCTACGAGCAGTACTTC.

The V and J genes are TRBV29-1 and TRBJ1-3; 9 positions match TRBD1. Losses at the gene ends were 6 bases for V and 8 bases for J; bases not matched to a gene: 5. Germline CDR1 and CDR2: SQVTM and ANQGSEA. CDR3 length: 12 residues. CDR3 amino acids: CSVRQGEDTIYF. In DNA, the CDR3 is TGCAGCGTGAGACAGGGGGAAGACACCATATATTTT.

The table lists this clonotype with many counts. The chain has TRBV5-1 and TRBJ1-6; D may be TRBD1 (5 bases). CDR1 is SGHRS, CDR2 YFSETQ, per germline. This CDR3 is 15 amino acids long. Trimming removed 4 bases from V and 6 bases from J, with 14 bases in between. CDR3 DNA: TGCGCCAGCAGCCCTGGGGCTCTCAGTAATTCACCCCTCCACTTT. Residues: CASSPGALSNSPLHF.